This TCR beta chain appears in the sequencing data of a study of blood T cell repertoires in COVID-19. Trimming removed 0 bases from V and 4 bases from J, with 9 bases in between. CDR1 is MNHNS, CDR2 SASEGT, per germline. The CDR3 consists of 14 residues. In regard to this clone: Additional DNA sequences in this sample encode the identical CDR3.

Cohort placement rested on clinical history that participants reported themselves. Here immunoSEQ multiplex PCR was the method, and the copy in TCRdb shows in-frame clones only, minus some. The sample contains under 400,000 clones, 70% to 90% of which appear only once. The rearrangement joins TRBV6-1 to TRBJ1-1; tentatively, D is TRBD1 (5 bases). Sequenced input: PBMCs or T cells enriched from blood (not recorded which). The receptor was derived from a man between 35 and 55 years old in a cohort exposed to, infected with or recovered from COVID-19 (not recorded which). CDR3 residues: CASSEAGGGTEAFF. For the CDR3, the DNA is TGTGCCAGCAGTGAAGCTGGGGGGGGCACTGAAGCTTTCTTT.